Shown below are 25 T cell receptor beta chains from a single sample sequenced in a study of T-cell reconstitution after alpha-beta-depleted transplantation in children. The authors prepared the TCRbeta library with unique molecular identifiers. From the PCR reads, TCRdb called clonotypes with MiXCR, one entry per CDR3 protein. The repertoire includes fewer than 150,000 distinct CDR3 sequences, 20% to 25% of them detected once, and roughly a tenth sits in the top ten. The sample consisted of PBMCs, mostly from graft donor cells, taken 180 days after TCRalphabeta/CD19-depleted stem cell transplant. Every receptor here comes from a male patient aged 2 to 9 who had a stem cell transplant for chronic granulomatous disease, so the T cells may come from the graft donor.

The chain has TRBV13 and TRBJ1-1; D is perhaps TRBD1 (5 bases). Per the germline V gene, CDR1 is PRHDT and CDR2 is FYEKMQ (reference sequence). The CDR3 contains 15 residues. With 0 bases removed from V and 1 base from J, the gap between germline ends came to 9 bases. CDR3 sequence (DNA): TGTGCCAGCAGCTTAGGCCCTGACAGGAACACTGAAGCTTTCTTT. Its protein product is CASSLGPDRNTEAFF. Together with reference TRBV13 and TRBJ1-1, the CDR3 gives the full variable domain: AAGVIQSPRHLIKEKRETATLKCYPIPRHDTVYWYQQGPGQDPQFLISFYEKMQSDKGSIPDRFSAQQFSDYHSELNMSSLELGDSALYFCASSLGPDRNTEAFFGQGTRLTVV.

This clonotype was observed a handful of times. This chain links TRBV27 with TRBJ2-7; 9 bases match TRBD1. This CDR3 region has 15 residues. The germline V gene has CDR1 MNHEY and CDR2 SMNVEV (reference sequence). Trimming cost V 5 bases and J 5 bases; bases outside gene matches: 10. CDR3: CASSTTGTGLDEQYF. In nucleotides, the CDR3 is TGTGCCAGCAGTACCACCGGGACAGGGCTTGACGAGCAGTACTTC.

In this sample, this clonotype turned up many times. This chain joins TRBV20-1 and TRBJ2-3; 10 bases are shared with TRBD2. Germline V lookup: CDR1 DFQATT, CDR2 SNEGSKA (reference sequence). The CDR3 has 15 amino acids. Trimming cost V 3 bases and J 4 bases; bases outside gene matches: 7. The CDR3 bases are TGCAGTGCTAGTCCCCTAGCGGGAGAGGCAGATACGCAGTATTTT. Its protein is CSASPLAGEADTQYF.

V is TRBV12-3 or TRBV12-4 and J is TRBJ1-1; D is unresolved. The CDR3 runs 13 residues. Trimming took 3 bases from V and 4 from J, leaving 9 bases between them. The CDR3 region is CASSLVEGTEAFF. In nucleotides, the CDR3 is TGTGCCAGCAGTTTGGTTGAGGGCACTGAAGCTTTCTTT.

The chain couples TRBV7-9 to TRBJ2-7; TRBD1 agrees at 7 bases. The CDR3 sequence is 15 residues long. Germline assignment: CDR1 SEHNR and CDR2 FQNEAQ (reference sequence). The J segment lost 3 bases and the V segment lost 4 bases, leaving 9 bases of the junction unmatched. Written as DNA, the CDR3 is TGTGCCAGCAGCTCCAGCCAGGGGGTAAGCTACGAGCAGTACTTC. Translation gives CASSSSQGVSYEQYF.

At least ten counts were recorded for this clonotype. The rearrangement links TRBV20-1 to TRBJ2-5; the D gene is possibly TRBD2 (6 bases). The ends were cut back, 0 bases at V and 7 bases at J, with 15 bases in the middle. This CDR3 comprises 14 residues. In germline, CDR1 is DFQATT, CDR2 SNEGSKA (reference sequence). The CDR3 DNA follows: TGCAGTGCTAGAGATCTATCAAGGGGAGGGACCCAGTACTTC. Encoded protein: CSARDLSRGGTQYF.

The chain carries TRBV5-1 and TRBJ2-1; possibly TRBD1 for D (6 bases). Trimming took 5 bases from V and 2 from J, leaving 14 bases between them. CDR1 is SGHRS, CDR2 YFSETQ, per germline. The CDR3 runs to 15 residues. In nucleotides, the CDR3 is TGCGCCAGCAGTTTTAGGGACAATACCTACAATGAGCAGTTCTTC. Its protein is CASSFRDNTYNEQFF.

The chain has TRBV12-2 and TRBJ2-3; the table's D call of TRBD2 was not tested on the DNA. TRBV12-2 is labeled a pseudogene. The length of the CDR3 is 14 residues. The CDR3 region is CASSTSGYTDTQYF. Here the CDR3 DNA reads TGTGCAAGTTCCACTAGCGGCTACACAGATACGCAGTATTTT.

The chain employs TRBV20-1 and TRBJ2-7; TRBD1 agrees at 8 bases. This CDR3 comprises 16 residues. V was clipped by 6 bases and J by 2 bases; unmatched bases: 15. CDR1 is DFQATT, CDR2 SNEGSKA, per germline (reference sequence). The CDR3 DNA reads as TGCAGTGCCCAGGTCCTCAGGGGGCTAGAAACCTACGAGCAGTACTTC. It codes for CSAQVLRGLETYEQYF.

There are many counts of this clonotype. This rearrangement joins TRBV12-3 or TRBV12-4 to TRBJ1-4; 11 bases fit TRBD1. J lost 8 bases, V lost 4 bases, and 3 bases had no gene match. There are 14 residues in the CDR3. The CDR3 sequence is CASSYRDRGEKLFF. The DNA for the CDR3 is TGTGCCAGCAGTTATCGGGACAGGGGGGAAAAACTGTTTTTT.

This clonotype has at least ten counts. The chain combines TRBV20-1 with TRBJ2-7; possible D gene TRBD1, 6 bases. V was shortened by 5 bases and J by 0 bases, with 11 bases between the two germline ends. Germline CDR1 DFQATT, CDR2 SNEGSKA (reference sequence). This CDR3 spans 13 amino acids. The CDR3 sequence: CSAGQTFSYEQYF. DNA of the CDR3: TGCAGTGCTGGACAGACATTCTCCTACGAGCAGTACTTC.

This rearrangement joins TRBV20-1 to TRBJ1-2; TRBD1 matches 10 bases. Germline loops: CDR1 DFQATT, CDR2 SNEGSKA (reference sequence). This CDR3 has 14 residues. The V gene end was trimmed by 3 bases and the J gene end by 2 bases; junction bases not matched to a gene: 3. The CDR3 DNA reads as TGCAGTGCTAGCATGACAGGGGGCAACTATGGCTACACCTTC. This codes for CSASMTGGNYGYTF.

This clonotype has more than one count but fewer than ten. The chain combines TRBV7-2 with TRBJ2-1; the D is unclear. Germline CDR1 and CDR2: SGHTA and FQGNSA. Trimming took 1 base from V and 0 from J, leaving 4 bases between them. The CDR3 has 14 amino acids. The CDR3: CASSLDPSYNEQFF. DNA of the CDR3: TGTGCCAGCAGCTTAGACCCCTCCTACAATGAGCAGTTCTTC.

The chain links TRBV4-1 to TRBJ2-5; D may be TRBD2 (7 bases). In germline, CDR1 is MGHRA, CDR2 YSYEKL. The V gene lost 0 bases and the J gene lost 7 bases, with 18 bases spanning the gap. The CDR3 totals 16 residues. The CDR3 is CASSQEGGGLFGTQYF. The CDR3 DNA reads as TGCGCCAGCAGCCAAGAGGGAGGGGGACTATTTGGGACCCAGTACTTC.

This clonotype has at least ten counts. The chain has TRBV6-2 or TRBV6-3 and TRBJ1-5, with 10 positions matching TRBD1. The V segment lost 5 bases and the J segment 7 bases; nucleotides outside the gene matches: 11. The CDR3 loop spans 16 amino acids. Germline CDR1 MNHEY, CDR2 SVGEGT. The CDR3 loop reads CASSRTGGAGNQPQHF. The CDR3 coding sequence is TGTGCCAGCAGTCGGACAGGGGGGGCGGGAAACCAGCCCCAGCATTTT.

This clonotype was recorded many times. The rearrangement joins TRBV20-1 to TRBJ2-7; maybe TRBD1 (7 bases). V was cut by 0 bases and J by 2 bases, with 23 bases left in between. The CDR3 length is 18 residues. CDR1 and CDR2 from the germline V gene are DFQATT and SNEGSKA (reference sequence). The CDR3 protein is CSARDLDRTKHLTYEQYF. Here the CDR3 DNA reads TGCAGTGCTAGAGATCTGGACAGGACTAAGCACCTGACCTACGAGCAGTACTTC.

The chain is built from TRBV28 and TRBJ1-2; no definite D call. The germline V gene has CDR1 MDHEN and CDR2 SYDVKM. V was clipped by 2 bases and J by 7 bases, with 14 bases between them. This CDR3 comprises 14 residues. DNA for the CDR3: TGTGCCAGCAGTTTAAACTCCGGCCGGGGTGGCTACACCTTC. Translated: CASSLNSGRGGYTF.

This chain uses TRBV27 with TRBJ2-5; D may be TRBD1 (6 bases). The V gene lost 3 bases and the J gene lost 2 bases, with 13 bases spanning the gap. Germline CDR1 is MNHEY and CDR2 is SMNVEV (reference sequence). The CDR3 has 15 residues. The CDR3, as DNA: TGTGCCAGCAGTTTTCTTGGCAGGGGACAAGAGACCCAGTACTTC. As protein: CASSFLGRGQETQYF.

The sample holds many counts of this clonotype. V and J are TRBV20-1 and TRBJ1-5; TRBD1 aligns across 8 bases. CDR1 is DFQATT and CDR2 is SNEGSKA in the germline V gene (reference sequence). This CDR3 is 15 amino acids long. With 0 bases clipped from V and 4 bases from J, the junction kept 5 bases outside the gene matches. CDR3 protein: CSARDPGQANQPQHF. The DNA of the CDR3 is TGCAGTGCTAGAGATCCGGGACAGGCTAATCAGCCCCAGCATTTT.

In this sample, this clonotype turned up many times. The rearrangement joins TRBV27 to TRBJ2-7; D call uncertain. V lost 5 bases and J 0 bases, leaving 11 bases between the germline ends. Germline V lookup: CDR1 MNHEY, CDR2 SMNVEV (reference sequence). The CDR3 length is 14 residues. The CDR3 nucleotides are TGTGCCAGCAGTCCCGGCCGTAGCTCCTACGAGCAGTACTTC. This gives the protein CASSPGRSSYEQYF.

CDR3 DNA sequence: TGTGCCATCAGTGGCCAGGGACCTACGTACGAGCAGTACTTC. Translated, it gives CAISGQGPTYEQYF. V usage is TRBV10-3 and J usage is TRBJ2-7; the D call may be TRBD1 or TRBD2 (5 bases each). Between the trimmed V and J ends, which lost 4 bases and 4 bases, there was a span of 14 bases. This CDR3 spans 14 amino acids. Germline loops: CDR1 ENHRY, CDR2 SYGVKD.

This clonotype was counted between two and nine times. Here the CDR3 reads CASSYSRVSGVLDEQFF. The CDR3 DNA reads TGTGCCAGCAGTTACTCGAGGGTTAGCGGGGTTTTGGATGAGCAGTTCTTC. The rearrangement uses TRBV6-2 or TRBV6-3 and TRBJ2-1; TRBD2 agrees at 8 bases. CDR3 length: 17 amino acids. CDR1 is MNHEY and CDR2 is SVGEGT in the germline V gene. J gave up 8 bases and V 0 bases, and 12 bases lay outside the gene matches.

This clonotype was counted between two and nine times. V gene TRBV20-1 combines with J gene TRBJ2-5; 7 nucleotides agree with TRBD1. The germline CDR1 and CDR2 sequences are DFQATT and SNEGSKA (reference sequence). J gave up 3 bases and V 7 bases, and 14 bases lay outside the gene matches. CDR3 size: 15 residues. CDR3 sequence: CSVALDRAQKETQYF. The CDR3 DNA reads TGCAGTGTAGCACTTGACAGGGCGCAGAAAGAGACCCAGTACTTC.

This clonotype was seen a few times. The chain couples TRBV29-1 to TRBJ2-7, with D perhaps TRBD2 (6 bases). V was shortened by 4 bases and J by 6 bases, with 13 bases between the two germline ends. CDR1 is SQVTM and CDR2 is ANQGSEA in the germline V gene. The CDR3 totals 12 residues. The CDR3 nucleotides are TGCAGCGTTGTGCGGGGCAAGGGCGAGCAGTACTTC. This gives the protein CSVVRGKGEQYF.

The gene calls are TRBV12-3 or TRBV12-4 and TRBJ1-1; D perhaps matches TRBD1 (6 bases). V was trimmed by 3 bases and J by 0 bases, leaving 17 bases between them. The CDR3 has 17 residues. CDR3 bases: TGTGCCAGCAGTTTGGGGCAGGGGTCATCCTTGAACACTGAAGCTTTCTTT. Translation gives CASSLGQGSSLNTEAFF.